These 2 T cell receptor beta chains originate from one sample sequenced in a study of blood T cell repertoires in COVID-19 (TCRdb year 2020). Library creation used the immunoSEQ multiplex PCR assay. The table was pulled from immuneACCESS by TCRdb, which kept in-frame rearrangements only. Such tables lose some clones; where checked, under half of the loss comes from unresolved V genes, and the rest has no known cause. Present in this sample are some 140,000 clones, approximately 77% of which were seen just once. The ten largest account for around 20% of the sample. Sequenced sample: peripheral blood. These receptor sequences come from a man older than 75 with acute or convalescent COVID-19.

CDR3 in DNA: TGTGCCAGCAGCAGGACTAGCGGGGACTATGAGCAGTTCTTC. This gives the protein CASSRTSGDYEQFF. The rearrangement uses TRBV6-5 and TRBJ2-1, with 12 bases that match TRBD2. V shed 6 bases, J shed 8 bases, and the junction held 5 bases outside the gene matches. CDR1 and CDR2 from the germline V gene are MNHEY and SVGAGI. The CDR3 has 14 residues.

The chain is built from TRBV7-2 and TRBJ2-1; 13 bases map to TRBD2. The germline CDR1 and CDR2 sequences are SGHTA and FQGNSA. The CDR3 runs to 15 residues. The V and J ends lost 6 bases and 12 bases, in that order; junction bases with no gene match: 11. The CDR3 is CASSPPGLAGLWQFF. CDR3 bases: TGTGCCAGCAGTCCTCCGGGACTAGCGGGGCTATGGCAGTTCTTC.